Below are 19 T cell receptor beta chains sequenced from a single sample in a study of T cell changes during pregnancy in multiple sclerosis. Libraries were prepared by immunoSEQ multiplex PCR; TCRdb keeps only in-frame clonotypes and omits some of them. The sample holds some 74,000 clones, around 94% seen once. The specimen comprised peripheral blood, sampled before pregnancy. These receptors came from a female donor with multiple sclerosis, enrolled in a pregnancy study.

V is TRBV19 and J is TRBJ2-1, with a tentative D call TRBD2 (5 bases). This CDR3 is built from 19 residues. V dropped 0 bases and J dropped 4 bases, with 22 bases sitting between them. Germline V lookup: CDR1 LNHDA, CDR2 SQIVND (reference sequence). CDR3 residues: CASSIDRSGDGLFYNEQFF. CDR3 DNA sequence: TGTGCCAGTAGTATAGATCGGAGCGGCGACGGGCTGTTTTACAATGAGCAGTTCTTC.

This clone came up once. This sequence joins TRBV14 and TRBJ2-7; perhaps TRBD1 as D (5 bases). CDR1 SGHDN and CDR2 FVKESK come from the germline V gene. The CDR3 covers 13 residues. Trimming cost V 6 bases and J 3 bases, with 12 bases left between them. The CDR3 DNA reads TGTGCCAGCAGGGAGACAGCGAGCTACGAGCAGTACTTC. Amino acids: CASRETASYEQYF.

This sequence joins TRBV13 and TRBJ2-1; 7 bases fit TRBD2. Trimming at V came to 8 bases and at J to 0 bases, leaving 22 bases not matched to a gene. Per germline, CDR1 PRHDT and CDR2 FYEKMQ (reference sequence). This CDR3 has 20 residues. The CDR3 here is CASASSIRGVPLSSYNEQFF. The CDR3 DNA reads TGTGCCAGCGCCTCAAGTATTCGGGGGGTCCCCCTGAGCTCCTACAATGAGCAGTTCTTC.

J is TRBJ2-2 and V is TRBV9, with 7 positions matching TRBD2. Germline V gene lookup returns CDR1 SGDLS and CDR2 YYNGEE. Losses at the gene ends were 2 bases for V and 1 base for J; bases not matched to a gene: 8. The length of the CDR3 is 17 residues. DNA for the CDR3: TGTGCCAGCAGCGTGGATCTCCGCGGGAGGAACACCGGGGAGCTGTTTTTT. This gives the protein CASSVDLRGRNTGELFF.

The chain uses TRBV19 and TRBJ1-1; 8 bases match TRBD1. Germline values: CDR1 LNHDA, CDR2 SQIVND (reference sequence). This CDR3 spans 15 amino acids. With V trimmed by 9 bases and J by 1 base, 10 bases remained unmatched. Written as DNA, the CDR3 is TGTGCCAGCAGAAGCGTCGGGACAGGGAACACTGAAGCTTTCTTT. This sequence encodes CASRSVGTGNTEAFF.

This clone was detected only once. This rearrangement joins TRBV5-6 to TRBJ1-1, with 8 bases lining up with TRBD1. V lost 2 bases to trimming and J lost 7 bases; unmatched junction nucleotides: 10. The CDR3 loop spans 15 amino acids. In germline, CDR1 is SGHDT, CDR2 YYEEEE. Written as DNA, the CDR3 is TGTGCCAGCAGCTTCAACGAAGCAGGGGGCTTTGAAGCTTTCTTT. Its translation is CASSFNEAGGFEAFF.

The chain is built from TRBV7-9 and TRBJ2-5; 7 positions agree with TRBD2. This CDR3 comprises 16 residues. CDR1 is SEHNR, CDR2 FQNEAQ, per germline (reference sequence). Trimming removed 2 bases from V and 2 bases from J; junction bases left unmatched: 8. Written as DNA, the CDR3 is TGTGCCAGCAGCTTAACCGGCGGGAGCGGACAAGAGACCCAGTACTTC. Encoded protein: CASSLTGGSGQETQYF.

V is TRBV5-4 and J is TRBJ2-7; 9 positions match TRBD2. V lost 4 bases, J lost 3 bases, and 5 bases stayed unmatched. The CDR3 contains 14 residues. Looked up from germline, CDR1 is SGHNT and CDR2 is YYREEE (reference sequence). CDR3 in amino acids: CASSISSGNYEQYF. DNA of the CDR3: TGTGCCAGCAGCATTTCTAGCGGGAACTACGAGCAGTACTTC.

This clone was detected only once. The chain recombines TRBV5-4 with TRBJ1-1; D is unresolved. CDR3 size: 15 residues. Germline CDR1 SGHNT, CDR2 YYREEE (reference sequence). The V end lost 4 bases, the J end lost 0 bases, and 13 bases lay between the germline ends. The CDR3 is CASSPGITMNTEAFF. In nucleotides, the CDR3 is TGTGCCAGCAGCCCCGGGATCACTATGAACACTGAAGCTTTCTTT.

The chain couples TRBV27 to TRBJ2-1; 7 nucleotides agree with TRBD2. Germline V gives CDR1 MNHEY, CDR2 SMNVEV (reference sequence). The CDR3 runs to 12 residues. V shed 6 bases, J shed 9 bases, and the junction held 5 bases outside the gene matches. The CDR3 reads CASSHGGGEQFF. DNA for the CDR3: TGTGCCAGCAGCCATGGGGGGGGTGAGCAGTTCTTC.

V and J are TRBV7-3 and TRBJ2-2; D is uncertain. The germline V gene encodes CDR1 SGHTA and CDR2 FQGTGA. The CDR3 covers 13 residues. V lost 5 bases to trimming and J lost 0 bases, with 4 bases between them. The CDR3 nucleotides read TGTGCCAGCAGCGCAGCGAACACCGGGGAGCTGTTTTTT. Amino acid sequence: CASSAANTGELFF.

The chain uses TRBV7-9 and TRBJ2-5; 9 bases are a match to TRBD2. CDR1 SEHNR and CDR2 FQNEAQ come from the germline V gene (reference sequence). Trimming removed 1 base from V and 1 base from J; junction bases left unmatched: 7. The CDR3 runs to 17 residues. CDR3 in DNA: TGTGCCAGCAGCTTAGTCGGCCTAGCGGGGTTCCAAGAGACCCAGTACTTC. This translates into CASSLVGLAGFQETQYF.

This clone appeared once. V and J are TRBV27 and TRBJ2-3, with D maybe TRBD2 (5 bases). The CDR3 totals 16 residues. Germline CDR1 is MNHEY and CDR2 is SMNVEV (reference sequence). The ends were cut back, 1 base at V and 0 bases at J, with 11 bases in the middle. In DNA, the CDR3 is TGTGCCAGCAGTTTATTTCTAGCAGAAAGCACAGATACGCAGTATTTT. Protein sequence: CASSLFLAESTDTQYF.

This chain uses TRBV7-2 with TRBJ2-1; 10 bases are a match to TRBD1. The CDR3 loop spans 15 amino acids. The germline V gene encodes CDR1 SGHTA and CDR2 FQGNSA. The trim removed 5 bases at V and 4 bases at J, leaving 5 bases unmatched. The CDR3 DNA reads as TGTGCCAGCAGCCCGTGGACAGGGGGTTACAATGAGCAGTTCTTC. It is translated as CASSPWTGGYNEQFF. The full variable domain, its missing parts supplied by reference TRBV7-2 and TRBJ2-1, is GAGVSQSPSNKVTEKGKDVELRCDPISGHTALYWYRQSLGQGLEFLIYFQGNSAPDKSGLPSDRFSAERTGGSVSTLTIQRTQQEDSAVYLCASSPWTGGYNEQFFGPGTRLTVL.

This clone is termed medium-sized. The V gene is TRBV28, the J gene TRBJ2-3; 10 bases fit TRBD1. This CDR3 comprises 14 residues. Germline CDR1 is MDHEN and CDR2 is SYDVKM. V shed 7 bases, J shed 4 bases, and the junction held 5 bases outside the gene matches. CDR3 region: CASTGTGESDTQYF. Here the CDR3 DNA reads TGTGCCAGCACCGGGACAGGGGAATCAGATACGCAGTATTTT. Variable domain in full (rest from reference TRBV28 and TRBJ2-3): DVKVTQSSRYLVKRTGEKVFLECVQDMDHENMFWYRQDPGLGLRLIYFSYDVKMKEKGDIPEGYSVSREKKERFSLILESASTNQTSMYLCASTGTGESDTQYFGPGTRLTVL.

The V call is TRBV28, the J call TRBJ1-5, with D unresolved. V was clipped by 5 bases and J by 0 bases, with 8 bases between them. The germline V gene encodes CDR1 MDHEN and CDR2 SYDVKM. The CDR3 runs 14 residues. CDR3 region: CASSPTSSNQPQHF. The CDR3 nucleotides are TGTGCCAGCAGTCCGACTAGTAGCAATCAGCCCCAGCATTTT.

The V gene is TRBV18, the J gene TRBJ2-6; D not resolved. Germline V gene data show CDR1 as KGHSH and CDR2 as LQKENI. The V end lost 1 base, the J end lost 3 bases, and 10 bases lay between the germline ends. The CDR3 loop spans 16 amino acids. In DNA, the CDR3 is TGTGCCAGCTCACCACTTTCCCGGGTTGGGGCCAACGTCCTGACTTTC. Amino acids: CASSPLSRVGANVLTF.

This chain connects TRBV11-2 to TRBJ1-1; tentative D call: TRBD1 (6 bases). This CDR3 is 15 amino acids long. Trimming took off 3 bases at V and 0 bases at J, with 11 bases between the two ends. Germline CDR1 SGHAT, CDR2 FQNNGV. CDR3 nucleotides: TGTGCCAGCAGCTTGGACAGTTTTATGAACACTGAAGCTTTCTTT. This encodes CASSLDSFMNTEAFF.

V usage is TRBV19 and J usage is TRBJ2-7; D is perhaps TRBD2 (5 bases). The CDR3 covers 14 residues. CDR1 is LNHDA and CDR2 is SQIVND in the germline V gene (reference sequence). Trimming removed 3 bases from V and 3 bases from J, with 12 bases in between. As DNA, the CDR3 is TGTGCCAGTAGTATCGCATGGGGAGACTACGAGCAGTACTTC. Its translation is CASSIAWGDYEQYF.